This TCR beta chain derives from a study of somatic mutations in cytotoxic T cells in rheumatoid arthritis. Study-wide background: Certain V beta antibody-stained T-cell populations, V beta1+ cells sequenced for TCRB among them, were flow-sorted to nearly 100% purity.

The table came from immunoSEQ multiplex PCR; TCRdb's copy has only in-frame clones and leaves some out. The table lists about 15,000 clones, about 77% of them singletons. This clone was detected once. The sequencing sample was made of CD8+ T cells sorted from blood. The source is an adult with rheumatoid arthritis.

The DNA for the CDR3 is TGTGCCAGCAGTCCAGGGACTAGCGGGAGTGGAAGATCATACAATGAGCAGTTCTTC. Protein product: CASSPGTSGSGRSYNEQFF. The rearrangement joins TRBV27 to TRBJ2-1; 14 bases line up with TRBD2. The CDR3 spans 19 residues. Per germline, CDR1 MNHEY and CDR2 SMNVEV (reference sequence). Trimming took 5 bases from V and 4 from J; bases not matched to a gene: 13.